These 11 T cell receptor beta chains were sequenced from one sample in a study of neoadjuvant nivolumab and ipilimumab in lung cancer. Using immunoSEQ multiplex PCR, the repertoire was profiled, and TCRdb retains in-frame clones only, with some absent. The data hold approximately 17,000 clones, with approximately 76% observed a single time. Source: tumor tissue, taken after neoadjuvant nivolumab, alone or with ipilimumab, at or shortly before surgery. The receptor source for this set is an adult with non-small cell lung cancer.

The rearrangement links TRBV4-2 to TRBJ1-1; D is uncertain. The CDR3 is made up of 16 amino acids. V dropped 0 bases and J dropped 1 base, with 12 bases sitting between them. Germline assignment: CDR1 LGHNA and CDR2 YNFKEQ. CDR3 nucleotides: TGTGCCAGCAGCCAAGATCTTTCGCGGAGGAACACTGAAGCTTTCTTT. Amino acid sequence: CASSQDLSRRNTEAFF.

V and J are TRBV7-8 and TRBJ1-2, with a possible D match to TRBD1 (5 bases). Germline assignment: CDR1 SGHVS and CDR2 FQNEAQ. The CDR3 is 13 residues long. The V end was cut by 3 bases, the J end by 8 bases, with 13 bases between. CDR3 amino acids: CASSFGGGSGYTF. In DNA, the CDR3 is TGTGCCAGCAGCTTTGGGGGGGGTAGCGGCTACACCTTC.

The chain joins TRBV6-6 to TRBJ1-1; possible D gene TRBD1, 6 bases. V was trimmed by 2 bases and J by 8 bases, leaving 9 bases between them. The CDR3 sequence is 12 residues long. CDR1 and CDR2 from the germline V gene are MNHNY and SVGAGI (reference sequence). CDR3 sequence (DNA): TGTGCCAGCAGTTACCTGGGGGCAGAAGCTTTCTTT. Translated, it gives CASSYLGAEAFF.

V is TRBV5-5 and J is TRBJ2-5, with 8 bases fitting TRBD1. Germline V gene lookup returns CDR1 SGHKS and CDR2 YYEKEE (reference sequence). This CDR3 has 18 residues. The V segment lost 4 bases and the J segment 3 bases; nucleotides outside the gene matches: 17. CDR3 sequence: CASSRTYRDRIVKETQYF. The CDR3 nucleotides are TGTGCCAGCAGCCGTACGTACCGGGACAGGATCGTAAAAGAGACCCAGTACTTC.

The J gene is TRBJ2-3, the V gene TRBV7-3; D perhaps matches TRBD2 (6 bases). Germline assignment: CDR1 SGHTA and CDR2 FQGTGA. The CDR3 sequence is 15 residues long. With 6 bases removed from V and 1 base from J, the gap between germline ends came to 14 bases. CDR3 amino acids: CASSWISGGTDTQYF. The CDR3 coding sequence is TGTGCCAGCAGTTGGATCTCGGGGGGCACAGATACGCAGTATTTT.

The gene calls are TRBV5-6 and TRBJ2-5; D gene uncertain. This CDR3 has 11 residues. Between the trimmed V and J ends, which lost 3 bases and 2 bases, there was a span of 2 bases. Germline CDR1 SGHDT, CDR2 YYEEEE. The CDR3 DNA is TGTGCCAGCAGCTCTCAAGAGACCCAGTACTTC. Translation gives CASSSQETQYF.

This clone was seen only a few times. This rearrangement joins TRBV2 to TRBJ1-6; D gene uncertain. The V and J ends lost 5 bases and 0 bases respectively, with 8 bases between them. The CDR3 has 15 amino acids. The germline V gene encodes CDR1 SNHLY and CDR2 FYNNEI. The CDR3 sequence: CASSPEGSYNSPLHF. The CDR3 bases are TGTGCCAGCAGTCCTGAGGGCTCCTATAATTCACCCCTCCACTTT. The entire variable domain, with the rest obtained from reference TRBV2 and TRBJ1-6, is as follows: EPEVTQTPSHQVTQMGQEVILRCVPISNHLYFYWYRQILGQKVEFLVSFYNNEISEKSEIFDDQFSVERPDGSNFTLKIRSTKLEDSAMYFCASSPEGSYNSPLHFGNGTRLTVT.

The genes are TRBV11-2 and TRBJ2-7, with D perhaps TRBD1 (6 bases). Trimming stripped 5 bases from V and 3 bases from J, with 11 bases between. This CDR3 region has 13 residues. The germline gives CDR1 SGHAT, CDR2 FQNNGV. The CDR3 loop is CASSHRDNYEQYF. The DNA of the CDR3 is TGTGCCAGCAGCCACCGGGACAACTACGAGCAGTACTTC.

This chain joins TRBV6-5 and TRBJ1-1; D not certain. Per the germline V gene, CDR1 is MNHEY and CDR2 is SVGAGI. The CDR3 is 14 residues long. V shed 2 bases and J shed 0 bases, with 7 bases lying between them. The CDR3 bases are TGTGCCAGCAGTTACGCAGGTTTGAACACTGAAGCTTTCTTT. Protein sequence: CASSYAGLNTEAFF.

The V and J genes are TRBV11-1 and TRBJ2-3; possibly TRBD2 for D (6 bases). Germline V gene sequence: CDR1 SGHAT, CDR2 FQDESV (reference sequence). With 0 bases removed from V and 2 bases from J, the gap between germline ends came to 9 bases. This CDR3 has 15 residues. CDR3 loop: CASSLAGGTTDTQYF. DNA for the CDR3: TGTGCCAGCAGCTTAGCTGGCGGGACCACAGATACGCAGTATTTT. Full variable domain (outside the CDR3, taken from reference TRBV11-1 and TRBJ2-3): EAEVAQSPRYKITEKSQAVAFWCDPISGHATLYWYRQILGQGPELLVQFQDESVVDDSQLPKDRFSAERLKGVDSTLKIQPAELGDSAMYLCASSLAGGTTDTQYFGPGTRLTVL.

The V and J genes are TRBV5-6 and TRBJ1-3; TRBD1 agrees at 9 bases. Germline V CDR1 and CDR2: SGHDT, YYEEEE. The CDR3 is made up of 19 amino acids. With V trimmed by 1 base and J by 1 base, 12 bases remained unmatched. In DNA form, the CDR3 reads TGTGCCAGCAGCTTGTCCCGGGACAGGGCGTATTTTTCTGGAAACACCATATATTTT. Protein product: CASSLSRDRAYFSGNTIYF.